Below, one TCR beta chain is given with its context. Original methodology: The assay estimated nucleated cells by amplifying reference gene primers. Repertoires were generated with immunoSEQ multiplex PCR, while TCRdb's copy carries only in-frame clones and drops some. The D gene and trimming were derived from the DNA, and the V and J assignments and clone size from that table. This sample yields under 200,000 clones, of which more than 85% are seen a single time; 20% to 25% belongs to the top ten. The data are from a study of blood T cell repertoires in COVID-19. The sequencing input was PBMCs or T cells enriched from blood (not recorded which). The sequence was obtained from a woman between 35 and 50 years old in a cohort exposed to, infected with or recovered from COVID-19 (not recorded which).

This CDR3 is CASGRTSLINEQFF. CDR3 DNA sequence: TGTGCCAGCGGACGGACTAGCTTAATCAATGAGCAGTTCTTC. The chain couples TRBV2 to TRBJ2-1, with TRBD2 identical over 8 bases. The germline V gene encodes CDR1 SNHLY and CDR2 FYNNEI. J was trimmed by 6 bases and V by 8 bases; bases with no gene match: 9. The CDR3 consists of 14 residues.